The 11 T cell receptor beta chains in this list originate from one sample, sequenced in a study of T cells in women clearing cervical HPV infection. TCRdb keeps only in-frame clones here, not all; method: immunoSEQ multiplex PCR. The repertoire table contains tens of thousands of clones. The material sequenced was blood buffy coat. Every receptor here comes from a woman between 18 and 75 years old with a cervical HPV16 infection that either progressed to CIN3+ or cleared (not recorded which).

Comments on this clone: The read gets to within 3 residues of the CDR3 end, and the germline J gene fills in the rest. The J gene is TRBJ1-2, the V gene TRBV7-9; D is unresolved. CDR1 is SEHNR and CDR2 is FQNEAQ in the germline V gene (reference sequence). V was trimmed by 4 bases and J by 4 bases, leaving 10 bases between them. This CDR3 has 13 residues. The CDR3 here is CASSSPGGYGYTF. The part of the CDR3 DNA that was read is TGTGCCAGCAGCTCCCCAGGTGGCTATGGC. Full variable domain (rest looked up from reference TRBV7-9 and TRBJ1-2): DTGVSQNPRHKITKRGQNVTFRCDPISEHNRLYWYRQTLGQGPEFLTYFQNEAQLEKSRLLSDRFSAERPKGSFSTLEIQRTEQGDSAMYLCASSSPGGYGYTFGSGTRLTVV.

As for this clone: The sequence runs out 3 residues before the end of the CDR3; the remainder is reconstructed from the germline J gene. The chain uses TRBV19 and TRBJ1-3; D not resolved. The germline gives CDR1 LNHDA, CDR2 SQIVND (reference sequence). The CDR3 length is 14 residues. V gave up 3 bases and J gave up 0 bases, with 6 bases separating them. CDR3 sequence: CASSIRGSGNTIYF. CDR3 bases read: TGTGCCAGTAGTATCCGGGGCTCTGGAAACACC. Using reference TRBV19 and TRBJ1-3 for the parts outside the CDR3, the full variable domain is DGGITQSPKYLFRKEGQNVTLSCEQNLNHDAMYWYRQDPGQGLRLIYYSQIVNDFQKGDIAEGYSVSREKKESFPLTVTSAQKNPTAFYLCASSIRGSGNTIYFGEGSWLTVV.

In the case of this clone: The CDR3 extends 3 residues past the end of the read, so its final part is completed from the germline J gene. This rearrangement joins TRBV12-3 or TRBV12-4 to TRBJ1-2; 7 bases align to TRBD1. CDR3 length: 13 amino acids. Germline trimming cut 5 bases from V and 4 bases from J; bases unmatched to any gene: 4. CDR3 amino acids: CASSRQGGYGYTF. The part of the CDR3 DNA that was read is TGTGCCAGCAGTCGACAGGGAGGCTATGGC.

Points on this clone: The CDR3 is cut off 3 residues early in the read; its end comes from the germline J gene. J is TRBJ1-5 and V is TRBV2; TRBD1 matches at 7 bases. Germline V CDR1 and CDR2: SNHLY, FYNNEI. The V and J ends lost 6 bases and 2 bases, in that order; junction bases with no gene match: 7. The CDR3 extends over 15 amino acids. The DNA read from the CDR3 is TGTGCCAGCAGGGAGGACAGGACCGGCAATCAGCCC. Residues: CASREDRTGNQP. In full, the CDR3 reads CASREDRTGNQPQHF.

Concerning this clone itself: Read sequence stops 3 residues before the CDR3 end, and the germline J gene provides the missing end. Other DNA sequences in this specimen translate into the identical CDR3. This chain uses TRBV5-4 with TRBJ2-7; D is uncertain. Germline lookup yields CDR1 SGHNT and CDR2 YYREEE (reference sequence). The germline V and J ends were trimmed by 2 bases and 1 base, with 7 bases remaining between them. The CDR3 runs 13 residues. Incomplete CDR3 DNA: TGTGCCAGCAGCTTAGCTGGTTCCTACGAG. Encoded protein: CASSLAGSYE. The whole CDR3 reads CASSLAGSYEQYF.

Worth noting for this clone: Read coverage stops 3 residues before the CDR3 terminus; the germline J gene supplies the remainder. V gene TRBV30 combines with J gene TRBJ1-2; 8 positions match TRBD1. Germline assignment: CDR1 GTSNPN and CDR2 SVGIG (reference sequence). The CDR3 is 14 amino acids. V shed 3 bases, J shed 3 bases, and the junction held 6 bases outside the gene matches. CDR3 loop: CAWRKPGGHYGYTF. CDR3 DNA, as far as it was read: TGTGCCTGGAGAAAACCAGGGGGCCACTATGGC.

For this clone: The read finishes 3 residues shy of the CDR3 end, and the germline J gene is used to complete it. The chain uses TRBV2 and TRBJ1-3; 7 bases align to TRBD1. The CDR3 has 14 residues. J was trimmed by 0 bases and V by 10 bases; bases with no gene match: 6. Germline values: CDR1 SNHLY, CDR2 FYNNEI. The DNA read from the CDR3 is TGTGCCATCCAGACAGGGTCCTCTGGAAACACC. Translated, it gives CAIQTGSSGNT. Given in full, the CDR3 is CAIQTGSSGNTIYF.

Concerning this clone: The read ends 3 residues before the CDR3 terminus; that terminus is restored from the germline J gene. The V and J genes are TRBV28 and TRBJ1-6; 7 bases map to TRBD1. Germline V lookup: CDR1 MDHEN, CDR2 SYDVKM. The junction had 23 bases not matched to a gene; V was cut back by 2 bases and J by 10 bases. The length of the CDR3 is 20 residues. This CDR3 reads CASSLRGILRTGALSSPLHF. The part of the CDR3 DNA that was read is TGTGCCAGCAGTTTACGGGGAATATTACGAACAGGGGCGCTTTCCTCACCC.

Comment on this clone: The read terminates 3 residues ahead of where the CDR3 ends, so the germline J gene completes it. The chain uses TRBV2 and TRBJ2-5, with a weak D call TRBD2 (5 bases). From germline, CDR1 is SNHLY and CDR2 FYNNEI. This CDR3 is built from 13 residues. Trimming took 6 bases from V and 3 from J, leaving 11 bases between them. CDR3 protein: CASSQTRKETQYF. CDR3 DNA (partial): TGTGCCAGCAGCCAAACTAGAAAAGAGACC.

With regard to this clone: The read terminates 3 residues ahead of where the CDR3 ends, so the germline J gene completes it. V and J are TRBV7-9 and TRBJ1-3; TRBD1 agrees at 7 bases. CDR3 length: 15 amino acids. Per germline, CDR1 SEHNR and CDR2 FQNEAQ (reference sequence). Germline trimming cut 7 bases from V and 1 base from J; bases unmatched to any gene: 7. CDR3 in amino acids: CASTVSTGSGNTIYF. Incomplete CDR3 DNA: TGTGCCAGCACCGTCTCGACAGGGTCTGGAAACACC.

Concerning this clone itself: Read sequence stops 3 residues before the CDR3 end, and the germline J gene provides the missing end. The rearrangement links TRBV20-1 to TRBJ2-7, with 7 bases matching TRBD2. Trimming took 5 bases from V and 5 from J; bases not matched to a gene: 9. The length of the CDR3 is 13 residues. CDR1 is DFQATT and CDR2 is SNEGSKA in the germline V gene (reference sequence). The CDR3 bases that were read are TGCAGTGCTCCGTCTCTGGGGGGGGACGAG. This translates into CSAPSLGGDE. The whole CDR3 protein is CSAPSLGGDEQYF.